This T cell receptor (beta chain) was sequenced during a study of spatial heterogeneity in lung cancer (dated by TCRdb to between 2018 and 2020). Study-wide context: More beta-chain than alpha-chain transcripts were consistently detected, likely reflecting higher beta-chain transcript abundance. TCR transcript counts in tumor regions correlated strongly with a T cell transcriptional module score from matched bulk RNA-seq. In the raw uncorrected reads, each unique combination of TCR and UMI appeared more than ten times on average. In non-small cell lung cancer, the study quantitatively compared TCR alpha and beta repertoires across several tumor regions, matched nontumor lung, and blood. Nonsynonymous mutation counts, determined by whole-exome sequencing of tumor tissue, were related to TCR repertoire features. At surgery, both alpha and beta chains were TCR-sequenced in over 200 tumor regions, 63 to 65 matched nontumor lung samples and 56 PBMC samples. On the study overall, not on this receptor specifically: The tumor nonsynonymous mutation count correlated with the number of expanded intratumoral alpha and beta TCRs. Counts of ubiquitous and regional expanded TCRs correlated with counts of ubiquitous and regional nonsynonymous mutations, respectively. Confirming at a functional level the hypothesis that regional TCRs recognize regional mutations was considered to require additional single-cell paired TCR alpha and beta sequencing. Estimated TCR-seq coverage of tumor T cells was only around 6.7% for alpha chains and about 14% for beta chains.

The library was obtained by 5' RACE. Sequencing was carried out with a NextSeq 500. To allow correction of PCR and sequencing errors, the TCR library protocol tagged every TCR cDNA molecule with a unique molecular identifier. Per the source publication's procedure: Decombinator tools were used for TCR identification, UMI-based error correction and CDR3 extraction. TCRs above a frequency of 2 per 1,000, corresponding to the top 1% of the tumor frequency distribution, were defined as expanded. Expanded tumor TCRs were classed as regional if statistically deemed absent (corrected P<0.05) from at least one tumor region, otherwise ubiquitous. Each repertoire was subsampled 100 times to 5,000 TCRs, after which Renyi diversity was computed with the R vegan package. CDR3 similarity networks were built from amino acid triplet string-kernel similarity, connecting CDR3s with pairwise similarity above 0.82. In-frame beta chains were kept once TCRdb had trimmed the public reads at Q25 with fastp and called clones with MiXCR. When rows share a CDR3 protein, they turn into one entry using the most common DNA and genes. The V and J calls come from TCRdb's annotation, not from the publication. The sample records approximately 7,600 distinct CDR3 sequences, 13% to 15% of which are singletons. The biggest ten clones account for 7% to 9% of the sample.

A remark on this clonotype: Its antigen is unknown. No base quality information exists; no much larger clone differs at one position. For a library built for alpha chains, this beta chain is a stray read; little rests on its size.

The time point label of this sample denotes: sample taken at primary tumor resection. The donors were 65 to 90 patients from the lung TRACERx cohort who had early-stage, untreated non-small cell lung cancer. Whole RNA extracted from tumor and nontumor lung tissue, or from cryopreserved PBMC samples, was used for TCR sequencing without cell sorting. Only patients with enough RNA available from two or more tumor regions were chosen for TCR sequencing. Before selection, tumor and adjacent nontumor lung specimens were reviewed by a lung pathologist. From its cysteine to its phenylalanine, the CDR3 spans 15 amino acids. Only the CDR3 DNA stays, 45 bases, in frame from base 1. Ends trimmed: V by 7 bases, J by 4 bases; bases unmatched to a gene: 6. The germline V gene specifies MNHEY as CDR1 and SVGEGT as CDR2.

The origin of this receptor is a female donor with early-stage non-small cell lung cancer. The sample here was lung tumor tissue, taken at surgery. The chain is encoded by TRBV6-2 or TRBV6-3 joined to TRBJ2-2, and 10 junctional nucleotides match TRBD2. Read as DNA, the sequence is TGTGCCAGCAACCGCCTAGCGGGAGTCACCGGGGAGCTGTTTTTT. This gives the protein CASNRLAGVTGELFF.